The 10 T cell receptor beta chains reported below all come from one sample, sequenced in a study of blood T cell repertoires in COVID-19. The assay was immunoSEQ multiplex PCR, and TCRdb's table has in-frame clones only and misses some. The repertoire has around 190,000 clones, approximately 80% of them found once; the top ten carry more than 5.5%. The specimen was peripheral blood. These receptors were taken from a human donor in a cohort sampled during active COVID-19.

This rearrangement joins TRBV12-3 or TRBV12-4 to TRBJ1-5; a possible D gene is TRBD1 (5 bases). Trimming took off 9 bases at V and 6 bases at J, with 15 bases between the two ends. This CDR3 has 13 amino acids. Written as DNA, the CDR3 is TGTGCCAGTTGGAGGGGTGTGGGTCAGCCCCAGCATTTT. Its protein product is CASWRGVGQPQHF.

The V call is TRBV9, the J call TRBJ2-1; TRBD2 might be the D (7 bases). Trimming shortened V by 1 base and J by 12 bases, and 20 bases separated the two germline ends. The CDR3 spans 15 residues. From germline, CDR1 is SGDLS and CDR2 YYNGEE. The CDR3 region has the DNA TGTGCCAGCAGCGTAAGGCCGGGGGGCCCTGTTGTGCAGTTCTTC. Protein sequence: CASSVRPGGPVVQFF. Looking up the rest from reference TRBV9 and TRBJ2-1 gives the full variable domain: DSGVTQTPKHLITATGQRVTLRCSPRSGDLSVYWYQQSLDQGLQFLIQYYNGEERAKGNILERFSAQQFPDLHSELNLSSLELGDSALYFCASSVRPGGPVVQFFGPGTRLTVL.

The chain combines TRBV11-2 with TRBJ1-2, with 8 bases identical to TRBD1. Germline V CDR1 and CDR2: SGHAT, FQNNGV. V shed 4 bases, J shed 8 bases, and the junction held 6 bases outside the gene matches. The CDR3 runs to 13 residues. CDR3: CASSSQTGEGYTF. CDR3 DNA sequence: TGTGCCAGCAGCTCACAGACAGGGGAGGGCTACACCTTC.

This rearrangement joins TRBV7-9 to TRBJ1-5; D gene uncertain. Germline CDR1 reads SEHNR; CDR2 reads FQNEAQ (reference sequence). The CDR3 covers 12 residues. V was cut by 1 base and J by 7 bases, with 5 bases left in between. This CDR3 reads CASSLGSQPQHF. The CDR3 DNA sequence: TGTGCCAGCAGCTTAGGGAGCCAGCCCCAGCATTTT.

This sequence joins TRBV5-1 and TRBJ1-1; a possible D gene is TRBD1 (6 bases). The germline V gene has CDR1 SGHRS and CDR2 YFSETQ. The V end lost 0 bases, the J end lost 5 bases, and 14 bases lay between the germline ends. The CDR3 is 15 residues long. Here the CDR3 reads CASSLETPGETEAFF. CDR3 nucleotide sequence: TGCGCCAGCAGCTTGGAAACCCCAGGGGAAACTGAAGCTTTCTTT.

Points on this clone: Distinct nucleotide sequences in the sample also encode this CDR3. V is TRBV12-3 or TRBV12-4 and J is TRBJ2-7; 7 bases match TRBD1. With V trimmed by 3 bases and J by 4 bases, 3 bases remained unmatched. The CDR3 has 13 amino acids. The DNA for the CDR3 is TGTGCCAGCAGTTTGGCAGGGGGTTACGAGCAGTACTTC. Its translation: CASSLAGGYEQYF.

V usage is TRBV5-1 and J usage is TRBJ2-7, with 7 bases identical to TRBD1. Germline loops: CDR1 SGHRS, CDR2 YFSETQ. The CDR3 spans 14 residues. V dropped 1 base and J dropped 6; count of bases not matched to a gene: 7. This CDR3 is CASSLREGGFEQYF. As DNA, the CDR3 is TGCGCCAGCAGCTTGAGAGAAGGGGGCTTCGAGCAGTACTTC.

The V gene is TRBV6-6, the J gene TRBJ2-7; D perhaps matches TRBD1 (5 bases). Germline V gene lookup returns CDR1 MNHNY and CDR2 SVGAGI (reference sequence). This CDR3 spans 12 amino acids. Deletions cut 0 bases from V and 5 bases from J, with 5 bases between. The CDR3 is CASSYSGDEQYF. CDR3 bases: TGTGCCAGCAGTTACTCAGGGGACGAGCAGTACTTC.

The CDR3: CASTAGASYEQYF. The CDR3 DNA reads as TGTGCCAGCACGGCGGGGGCCTCCTACGAGCAGTACTTC. The chain combines TRBV2 with TRBJ2-7; weak D call: TRBD2 (7 bases). Germline V gives CDR1 SNHLY, CDR2 FYNNEI. There are 13 residues in the CDR3. The V end was cut by 7 bases, the J end by 0 bases, with 10 bases between.

V gene TRBV5-1 combines with J gene TRBJ2-5, with TRBD2 matching 7 bases. Germline lookup yields CDR1 SGHRS and CDR2 YFSETQ. This CDR3 spans 13 amino acids. Losses at the gene ends were 1 base for V and 5 bases for J; bases not matched to a gene: 2. CDR3 residues: CASSLNGRETQYF. The DNA of the CDR3 is TGCGCCAGCAGCTTGAACGGGAGGGAGACCCAGTACTTC.